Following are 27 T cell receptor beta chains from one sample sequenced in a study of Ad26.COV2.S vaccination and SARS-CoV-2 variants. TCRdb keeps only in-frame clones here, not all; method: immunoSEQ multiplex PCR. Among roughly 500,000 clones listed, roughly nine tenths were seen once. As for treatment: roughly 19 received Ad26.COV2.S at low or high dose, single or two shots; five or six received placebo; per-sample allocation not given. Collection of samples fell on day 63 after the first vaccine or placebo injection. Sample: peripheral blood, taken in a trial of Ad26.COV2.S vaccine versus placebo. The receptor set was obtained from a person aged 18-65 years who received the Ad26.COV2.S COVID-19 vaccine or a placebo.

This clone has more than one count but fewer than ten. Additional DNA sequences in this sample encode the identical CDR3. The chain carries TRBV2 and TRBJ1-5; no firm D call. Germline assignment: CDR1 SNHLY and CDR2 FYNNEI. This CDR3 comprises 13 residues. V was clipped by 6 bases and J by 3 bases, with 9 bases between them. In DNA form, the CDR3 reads TGTGCCAGCAGAGGACGGTCCAATCAGCCCCAGCATTTT. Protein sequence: CASRGRSNQPQHF.

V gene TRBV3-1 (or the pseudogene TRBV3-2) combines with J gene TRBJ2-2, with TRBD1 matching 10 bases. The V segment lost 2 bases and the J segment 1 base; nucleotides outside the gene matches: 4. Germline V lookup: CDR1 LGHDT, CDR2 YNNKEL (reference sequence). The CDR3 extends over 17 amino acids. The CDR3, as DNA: TGTGCCAGCAGCCAAAGGGACAGGGGTAGGAACACCGGGGAGCTGTTTTTT. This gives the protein CASSQRDRGRNTGELFF.

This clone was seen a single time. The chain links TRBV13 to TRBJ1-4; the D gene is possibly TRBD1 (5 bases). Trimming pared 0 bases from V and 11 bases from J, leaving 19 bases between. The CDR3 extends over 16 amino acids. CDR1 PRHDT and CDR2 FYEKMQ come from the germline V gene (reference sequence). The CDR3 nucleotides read TGTGCCAGCAGCTTAGGTCAGGGAAGCGGCATGAGTAAACTGTTTTTT. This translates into CASSLGQGSGMSKLFF.

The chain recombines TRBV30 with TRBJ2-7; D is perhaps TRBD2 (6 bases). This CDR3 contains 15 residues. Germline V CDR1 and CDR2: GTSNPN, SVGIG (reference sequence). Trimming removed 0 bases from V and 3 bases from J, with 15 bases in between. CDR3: CAWSVLGTLGYEQYF. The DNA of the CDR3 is TGTGCCTGGAGTGTCTTAGGGACTCTCGGCTACGAGCAGTACTTC.

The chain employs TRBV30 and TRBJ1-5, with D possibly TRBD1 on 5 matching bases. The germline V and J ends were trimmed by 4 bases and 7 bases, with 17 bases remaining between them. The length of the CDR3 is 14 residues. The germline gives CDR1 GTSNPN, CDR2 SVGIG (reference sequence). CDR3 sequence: CAWNAGIQGQPQHF. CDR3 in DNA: TGTGCCTGGAACGCAGGGATCCAAGGGCAGCCCCAGCATTTT.

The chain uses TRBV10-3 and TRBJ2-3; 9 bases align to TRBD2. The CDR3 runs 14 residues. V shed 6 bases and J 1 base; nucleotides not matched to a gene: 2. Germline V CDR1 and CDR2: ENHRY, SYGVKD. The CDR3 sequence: CAIRQREGTDTQYF. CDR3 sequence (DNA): TGTGCCATCAGACAGCGGGAGGGCACAGATACGCAGTATTTT.

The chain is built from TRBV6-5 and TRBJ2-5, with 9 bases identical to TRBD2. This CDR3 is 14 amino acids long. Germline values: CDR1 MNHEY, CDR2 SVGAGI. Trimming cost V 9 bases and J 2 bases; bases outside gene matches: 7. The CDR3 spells CARQTSGPQETQYF. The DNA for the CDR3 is TGTGCCAGACAGACTAGCGGCCCTCAAGAGACCCAGTACTTC.

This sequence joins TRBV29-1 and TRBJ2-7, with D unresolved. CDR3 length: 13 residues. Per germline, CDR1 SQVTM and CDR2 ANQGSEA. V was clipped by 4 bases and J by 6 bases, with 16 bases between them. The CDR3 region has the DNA TGCAGCGTTGGTCGGCTAAGTGGGGTCGAGCAGTACTTC. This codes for CSVGRLSGVEQYF.

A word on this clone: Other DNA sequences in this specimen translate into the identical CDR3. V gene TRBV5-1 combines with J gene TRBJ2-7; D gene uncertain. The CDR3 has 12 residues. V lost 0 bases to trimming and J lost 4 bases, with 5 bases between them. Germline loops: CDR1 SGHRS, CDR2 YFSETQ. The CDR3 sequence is CASSLEPYEQYF. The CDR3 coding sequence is TGCGCCAGCAGCTTGGAACCTTACGAGCAGTACTTC.

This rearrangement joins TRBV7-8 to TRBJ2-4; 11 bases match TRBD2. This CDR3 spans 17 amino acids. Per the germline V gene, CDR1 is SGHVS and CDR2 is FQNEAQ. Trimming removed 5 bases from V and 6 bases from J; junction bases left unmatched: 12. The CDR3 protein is CASSTTSGSLIGNIQYF. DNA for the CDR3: TGTGCCAGCAGCACAACTAGCGGGAGTCTGATTGGAAACATTCAGTACTTC.

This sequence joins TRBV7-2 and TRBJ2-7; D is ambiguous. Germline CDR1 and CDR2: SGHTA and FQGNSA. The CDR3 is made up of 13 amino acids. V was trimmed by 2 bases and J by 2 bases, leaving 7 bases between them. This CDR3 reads CASSLLRAYEQYF. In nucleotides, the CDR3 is TGTGCCAGCAGCTTACTTCGGGCCTACGAGCAGTACTTC.

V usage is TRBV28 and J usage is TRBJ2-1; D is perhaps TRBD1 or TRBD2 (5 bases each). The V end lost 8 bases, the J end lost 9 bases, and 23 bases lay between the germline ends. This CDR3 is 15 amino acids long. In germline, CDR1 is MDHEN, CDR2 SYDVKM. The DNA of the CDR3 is TGTGCCAGCTCCGCCGGGGACCTCTCCTGGGGTGAGCAGTTCTTC. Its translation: CASSAGDLSWGEQFF.

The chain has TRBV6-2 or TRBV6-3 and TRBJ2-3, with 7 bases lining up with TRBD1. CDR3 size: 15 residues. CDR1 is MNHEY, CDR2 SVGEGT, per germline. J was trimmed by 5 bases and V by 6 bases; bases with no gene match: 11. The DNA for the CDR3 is TGTGCCAGCAGCCTAAGACAGGGAGAAGGAGATACGCAGTATTTT. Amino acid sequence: CASSLRQGEGDTQYF.

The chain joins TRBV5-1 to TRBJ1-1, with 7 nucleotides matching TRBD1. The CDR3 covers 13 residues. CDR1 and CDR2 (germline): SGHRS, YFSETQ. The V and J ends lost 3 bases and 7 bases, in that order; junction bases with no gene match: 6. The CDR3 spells CASSSPGQSEAFF. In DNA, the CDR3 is TGCGCCAGCAGCTCTCCGGGACAGAGTGAAGCTTTCTTT.

The CDR3 DNA follows: TGTGCCTGGAGCCCATTAGGATCGGTTCAAGAGACCCAGTACTTC. Encoded protein: CAWSPLGSVQETQYF. The chain is built from TRBV30 and TRBJ2-5; D remains ambiguous. V gave up 3 bases and J gave up 2 bases, with 16 bases separating them. This CDR3 spans 15 amino acids. CDR1 is GTSNPN, CDR2 SVGIG, per germline (reference sequence).

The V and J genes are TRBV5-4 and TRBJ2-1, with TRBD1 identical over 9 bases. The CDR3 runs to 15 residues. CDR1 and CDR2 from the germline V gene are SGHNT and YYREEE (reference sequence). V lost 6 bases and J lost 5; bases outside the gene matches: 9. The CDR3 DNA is TGTGCCAGCATGTCCAGGACAGGGGCCGACAATGAGCAGTTCTTC. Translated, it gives CASMSRTGADNEQFF.

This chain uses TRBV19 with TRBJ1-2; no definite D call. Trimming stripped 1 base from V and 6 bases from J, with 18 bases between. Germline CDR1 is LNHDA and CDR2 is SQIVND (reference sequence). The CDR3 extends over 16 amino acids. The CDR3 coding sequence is TGTGCCAGTAGTATAGGTTGGGCAGGCCTGAAGAATGGCTACACCTTC. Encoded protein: CASSIGWAGLKNGYTF.

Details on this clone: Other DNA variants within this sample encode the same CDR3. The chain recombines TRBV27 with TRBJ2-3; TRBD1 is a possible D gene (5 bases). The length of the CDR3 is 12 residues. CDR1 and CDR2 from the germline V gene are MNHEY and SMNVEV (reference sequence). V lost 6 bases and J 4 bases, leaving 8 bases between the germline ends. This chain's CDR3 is CASSLGPDTQYF. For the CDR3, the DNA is TGTGCCAGCAGCCTGGGGCCAGATACGCAGTATTTT.

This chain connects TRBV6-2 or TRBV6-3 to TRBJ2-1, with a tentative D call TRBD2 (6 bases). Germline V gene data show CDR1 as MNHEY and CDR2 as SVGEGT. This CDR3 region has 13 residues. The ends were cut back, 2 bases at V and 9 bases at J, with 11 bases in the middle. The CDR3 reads CASSYVPEGEQFF. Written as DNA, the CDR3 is TGTGCCAGCAGTTACGTACCGGAGGGTGAGCAGTTCTTC.

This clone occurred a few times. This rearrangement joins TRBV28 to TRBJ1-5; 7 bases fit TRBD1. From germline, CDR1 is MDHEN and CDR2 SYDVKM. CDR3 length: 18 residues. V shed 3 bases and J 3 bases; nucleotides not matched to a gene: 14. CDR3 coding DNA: TGTGCCAGCAGTTTGGCAGGGGGGGGAATTCAACCCAATCAGCCCCAGCATTTT. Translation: CASSLAGGGIQPNQPQHF. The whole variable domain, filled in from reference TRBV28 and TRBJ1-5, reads DVKVTQSSRYLVKRTGEKVFLECVQDMDHENMFWYRQDPGLGLRLIYFSYDVKMKEKGDIPEGYSVSREKKERFSLILESASTNQTSMYLCASSLAGGGIQPNQPQHFGDGTRLSIL.

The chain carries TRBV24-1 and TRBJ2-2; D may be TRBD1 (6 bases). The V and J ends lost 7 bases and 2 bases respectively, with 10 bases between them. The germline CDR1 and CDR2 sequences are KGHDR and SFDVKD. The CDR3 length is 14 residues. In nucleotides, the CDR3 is TGTGCCACCAGCCGGGACACCAACACCGGGGAGCTGTTTTTT. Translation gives CATSRDTNTGELFF.

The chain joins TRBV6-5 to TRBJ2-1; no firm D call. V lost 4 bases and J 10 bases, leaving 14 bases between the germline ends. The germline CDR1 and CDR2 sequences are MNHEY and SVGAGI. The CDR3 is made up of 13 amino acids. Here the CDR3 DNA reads TGTGCCAGCAGTTCCCGGGCTAGGAGCGAGCAGTTCTTC. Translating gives CASSSRARSEQFF.

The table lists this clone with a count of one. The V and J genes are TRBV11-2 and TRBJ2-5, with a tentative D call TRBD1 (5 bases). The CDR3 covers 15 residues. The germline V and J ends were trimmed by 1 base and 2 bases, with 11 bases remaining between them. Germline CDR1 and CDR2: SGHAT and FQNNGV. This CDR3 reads CASSLGIQGQETQYF. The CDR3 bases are TGTGCCAGCAGCTTAGGCATCCAGGGACAAGAGACCCAGTACTTC. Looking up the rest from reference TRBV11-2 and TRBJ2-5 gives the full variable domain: EAGVAQSPRYKIIEKRQSVAFWCNPISGHATLYWYQQILGQGPKLLIQFQNNGVVDDSQLPKDRFSAERLKGVDSTLKIQPAKLEDSAVYLCASSLGIQGQETQYFGPGTRLLVL.

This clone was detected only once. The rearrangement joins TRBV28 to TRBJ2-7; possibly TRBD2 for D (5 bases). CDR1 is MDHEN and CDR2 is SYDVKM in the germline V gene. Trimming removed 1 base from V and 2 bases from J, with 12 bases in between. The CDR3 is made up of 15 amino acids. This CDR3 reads CASSLFQRSAYEQYF. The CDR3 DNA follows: TGTGCCAGCAGTTTATTTCAGCGGAGCGCCTACGAGCAGTACTTC.

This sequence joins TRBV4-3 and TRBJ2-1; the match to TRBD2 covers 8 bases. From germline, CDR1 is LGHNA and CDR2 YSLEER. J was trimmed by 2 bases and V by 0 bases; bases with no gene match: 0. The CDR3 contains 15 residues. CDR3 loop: CASSQDGGAYNEQFF. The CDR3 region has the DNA TGCGCCAGCAGCCAAGACGGGGGGGCCTACAATGAGCAGTTCTTC.

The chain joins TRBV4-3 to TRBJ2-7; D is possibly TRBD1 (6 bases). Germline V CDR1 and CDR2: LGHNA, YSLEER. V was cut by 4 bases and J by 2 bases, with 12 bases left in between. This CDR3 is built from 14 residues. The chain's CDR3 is CASSPSDRTYEQYF. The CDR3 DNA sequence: TGCGCCAGCAGCCCCAGCGACAGGACCTACGAGCAGTACTTC.

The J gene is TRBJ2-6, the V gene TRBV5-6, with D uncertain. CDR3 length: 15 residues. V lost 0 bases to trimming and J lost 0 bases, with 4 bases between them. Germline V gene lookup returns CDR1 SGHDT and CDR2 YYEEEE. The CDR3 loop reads CASSLGPSGANVLTF. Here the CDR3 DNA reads TGTGCCAGCAGCTTGGGTCCCTCTGGGGCCAACGTCCTGACTTTC.